What follows are 11 T cell receptor beta chains derived from one specimen sequenced in a study of CD8+ T cells in alopecia areata. The treatment was: oral pan-JAK inhibitor, 5-10 mg twice daily. Peripheral blood and lesional scalp punch biopsies were taken from alopecia areata patients. cDNA serving as the sequencing template came from extracted, reverse transcribed RNA. Only in-frame clones appear in the TCRdb table, and some are missing; sequencing was by immunoSEQ multiplex PCR. Of 15,000 to 20,000 clones in the sample, 50% to 60% are singletons; the top ten hold roughly 8%. Source: skin, taken at week 4, from a patient treated with tofacitinib. The receptors derive from a human donor with alopecia areata.

The chain couples TRBV9 to TRBJ2-5; no clear D gene. V was clipped by 0 bases and J by 2 bases, with 8 bases between them. This CDR3 is built from 14 residues. Germline CDR1 and CDR2: SGDLS and YYNGEE. The CDR3 coding sequence is TGTGCCAGCAGCGTAGGAATTGGGCAAGAGACCCAGTACTTC. Translating gives CASSVGIGQETQYF.

This clone appeared once. The J gene is TRBJ1-5, the V gene TRBV19; 7 bases fit TRBD1. The CDR3 totals 15 residues. The germline V gene has CDR1 LNHDA and CDR2 SQIVND (reference sequence). Trimming removed 7 bases from V and 2 bases from J; junction bases left unmatched: 8. CDR3 DNA sequence: TGTGCCAGTACCGAGACAGGGACAGGCAATCAGCCCCAGCATTTT. It specifies CASTETGTGNQPQHF.

The rearrangement joins TRBV27 to TRBJ1-1, with D possibly being TRBD1 (5 bases). V was pared by 6 bases and J by 1 base, with 12 bases between. Germline V gives CDR1 MNHEY, CDR2 SMNVEV (reference sequence). This CDR3 contains 14 residues. The CDR3 is CASRGDRANTEAFF. Here the CDR3 DNA reads TGTGCCAGCAGAGGGGACCGGGCGAACACTGAAGCTTTCTTT.

The CDR3 DNA reads as TGTGCCAGCAGCTCCGACGGGGGGGCGACCTACGAGCAGTACTTC. The encoded protein is CASSSDGGATYEQYF. The V call is TRBV13, the J call TRBJ2-7, with 8 bases that match TRBD2. V was clipped by 4 bases and J by 2 bases; unmatched bases: 7. This CDR3 comprises 15 residues. Germline values: CDR1 PRHDT, CDR2 FYEKMQ (reference sequence).

The V gene is TRBV7-9, the J gene TRBJ2-2; D perhaps matches TRBD1 (6 bases). V lost 0 bases and J 2 bases, leaving 7 bases between the germline ends. CDR3 length: 15 amino acids. Per the germline V gene, CDR1 is SEHNR and CDR2 is FQNEAQ (reference sequence). CDR3 bases: TGTGCCAGCAGCTTAGCCAGGGGCAACACCGGGGAGCTGTTTTTT. Protein product: CASSLARGNTGELFF.

This clone was recorded once. This sequence joins TRBV19 and TRBJ1-1, with D tentatively TRBD1 (5 bases). The CDR3 covers 11 residues. The germline V gene encodes CDR1 LNHDA and CDR2 SQIVND (reference sequence). Trimming pared 5 bases from V and 4 bases from J, leaving 5 bases between. CDR3 bases: TGTGCCAGTAGTGACAGCACTGAAGCTTTCTTT. Translated, it gives CASSDSTEAFF.

The V call is TRBV4-2, the J call TRBJ1-4; TRBD1 matches at 9 bases. Germline V gives CDR1 LGHNA, CDR2 YNFKEQ. The CDR3 has 17 amino acids. V shed 0 bases, J shed 6 bases, and the junction held 8 bases outside the gene matches. The CDR3: CASSQDGLGTGYEKLFF. The DNA for the CDR3 is TGTGCCAGCAGCCAAGACGGTTTAGGGACAGGGTATGAAAAACTGTTTTTT.

The chain uses TRBV12-5 and TRBJ1-6; 7 nucleotides line up with TRBD1. The CDR3 is 17 amino acids. The V gene end was trimmed by 1 base and the J gene end by 7 bases; junction bases not matched to a gene: 10. Germline CDR1 reads LGHNT; CDR2 reads FRNRAP. CDR3 region: CASGLADRVEENSPLHF. The CDR3 DNA follows: TGTGCTAGTGGTTTGGCCGACAGGGTAGAGGAAAATTCACCCCTCCACTTT.

The rearrangement links TRBV28 to TRBJ1-1; D is perhaps TRBD1 (6 bases). Germline V lookup: CDR1 MDHEN, CDR2 SYDVKM. The V and J ends lost 6 bases and 5 bases respectively, with 13 bases between them. CDR3 size: 13 residues. The CDR3 DNA reads TGTGCCAGCAGCGACCCAGGGGTTACTGAAGCTTTCTTT. Translated, it gives CASSDPGVTEAFF.

This chain connects TRBV10-3 to TRBJ2-3, with 10 bases aligning to TRBD1. From germline, CDR1 is ENHRY and CDR2 SYGVKD. After removal of 10 bases from V and 1 base from J, the junction contained 2 bases not matched to a gene. This CDR3 is built from 13 residues. CDR3 loop: CANGQGGTDTQYF. As DNA, the CDR3 is TGTGCCAATGGACAGGGGGGCACAGATACGCAGTATTTT.

The rearrangement joins TRBV7-3 to TRBJ2-7; D is ambiguous. The CDR3 is 15 amino acids. Germline CDR1 reads SGHTA; CDR2 reads FQGTGA. Trimming stripped 0 bases from V and 3 bases from J, with 12 bases between. The CDR3 DNA is TGTGCCAGCAGCTTAACGGATGGACCGTACTACGAGCAGTACTTC. Translation: CASSLTDGPYYEQYF.